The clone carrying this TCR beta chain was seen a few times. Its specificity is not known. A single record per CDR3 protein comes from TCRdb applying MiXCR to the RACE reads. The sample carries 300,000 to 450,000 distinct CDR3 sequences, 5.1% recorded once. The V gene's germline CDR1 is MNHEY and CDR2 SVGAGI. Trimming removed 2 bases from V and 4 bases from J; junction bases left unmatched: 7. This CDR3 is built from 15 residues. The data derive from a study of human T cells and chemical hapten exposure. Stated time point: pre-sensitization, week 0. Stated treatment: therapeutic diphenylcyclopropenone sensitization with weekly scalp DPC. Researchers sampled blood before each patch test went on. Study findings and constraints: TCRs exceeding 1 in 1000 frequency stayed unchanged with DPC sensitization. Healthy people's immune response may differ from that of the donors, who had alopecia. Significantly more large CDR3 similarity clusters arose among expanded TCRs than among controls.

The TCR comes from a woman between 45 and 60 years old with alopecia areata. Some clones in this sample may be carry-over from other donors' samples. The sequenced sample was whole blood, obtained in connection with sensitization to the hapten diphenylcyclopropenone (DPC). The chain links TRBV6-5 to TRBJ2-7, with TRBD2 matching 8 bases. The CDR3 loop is CASSYREGRGYEQYF. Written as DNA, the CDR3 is TGTGCCAGCAGTTACCGGGAGGGCCGAGGTTACGAGCAGTACTTC.